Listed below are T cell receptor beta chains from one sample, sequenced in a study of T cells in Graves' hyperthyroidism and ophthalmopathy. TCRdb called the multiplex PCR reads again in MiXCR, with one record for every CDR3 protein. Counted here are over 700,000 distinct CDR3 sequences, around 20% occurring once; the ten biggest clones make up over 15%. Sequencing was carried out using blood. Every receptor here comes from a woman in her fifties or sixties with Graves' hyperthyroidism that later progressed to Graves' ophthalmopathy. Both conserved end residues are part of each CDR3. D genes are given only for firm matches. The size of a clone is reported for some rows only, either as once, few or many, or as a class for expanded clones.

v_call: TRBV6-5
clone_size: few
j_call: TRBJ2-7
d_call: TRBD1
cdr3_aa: CASSYRDSPSYEQYF
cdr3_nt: TGTGCCAGCAGTTACCGGGACAGCCCCTCCTACGAGCAGTACTTC

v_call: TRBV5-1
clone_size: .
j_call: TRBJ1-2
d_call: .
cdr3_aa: CASAFTGTGYTF
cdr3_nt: TGCGCCAGCGCGTTTACAGGGACTGGCTACACCTTC

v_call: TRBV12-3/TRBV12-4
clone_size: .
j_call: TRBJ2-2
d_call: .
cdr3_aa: CASSFARGSGELFF
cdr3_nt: TGTGCCAGCAGTTTCGCGAGGGGCTCCGGGGAGCTGTTTTTT

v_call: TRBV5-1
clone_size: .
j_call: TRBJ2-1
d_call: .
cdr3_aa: CASSLALTRYNEQFF
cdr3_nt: TGCGCCAGCAGCTTGGCACTAACACGGTACAATGAGCAGTTCTTC

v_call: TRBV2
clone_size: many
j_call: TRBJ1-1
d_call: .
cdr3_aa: CASPEMNTEAFF
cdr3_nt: TGTGCCAGTCCTGAAATGAACACTGAAGCTTTCTTT

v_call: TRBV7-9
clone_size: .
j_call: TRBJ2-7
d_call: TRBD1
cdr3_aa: CASSPTGPSSYEQYF
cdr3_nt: TGTGCCAGCAGCCCGACAGGGCCGAGCTCCTACGAGCAGTACTTC

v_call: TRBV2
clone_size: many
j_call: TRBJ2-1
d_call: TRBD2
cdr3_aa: CASSEEISGVGFGEQFF
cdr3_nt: TGTGCCAGCAGTGAAGAGATTAGCGGGGTCGGGTTCGGTGAGCAGTTCTTC

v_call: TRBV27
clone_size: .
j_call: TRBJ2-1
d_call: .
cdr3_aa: CATFGEASEQFF
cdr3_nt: TGTGCCACCTTCGGGGAGGCGAGTGAGCAGTTCTTC

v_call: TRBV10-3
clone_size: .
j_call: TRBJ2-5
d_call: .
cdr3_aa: CAISDPGRGVETQYF
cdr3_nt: TGTGCCATCAGTGACCCGGGCAGGGGTGTAGAGACCCAGTACTTC

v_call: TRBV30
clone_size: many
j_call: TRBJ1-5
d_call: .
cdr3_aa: CAWSFGVTGPNQPQHF
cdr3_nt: TGTGCCTGGAGTTTCGGGGTGACGGGACCCAATCAGCCCCAGCATTTT

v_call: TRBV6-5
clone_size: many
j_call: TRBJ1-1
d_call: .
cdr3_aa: CASSYGRHTEAFF
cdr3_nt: TGTGCCAGCAGTTACGGGCGCCACACTGAAGCTTTCTTT

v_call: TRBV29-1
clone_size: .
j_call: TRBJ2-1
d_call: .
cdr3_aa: CSVPRAGEAYNEQFF
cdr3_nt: TGCAGCGTTCCCCGTGCTGGGGAAGCCTACAATGAGCAGTTCTTC

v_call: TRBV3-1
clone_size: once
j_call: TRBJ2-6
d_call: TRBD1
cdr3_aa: CASGPPVGTEGSGANVLTF
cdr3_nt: TGTGCCAGCGGCCCCCCCGTTGGGACAGAAGGCTCTGGGGCCAACGTCCTGACTTTC

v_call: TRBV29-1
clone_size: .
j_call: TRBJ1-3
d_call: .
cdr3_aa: CSVEAEGNTIYF
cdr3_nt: TGCAGCGTTGAGGCAGAAGGAAACACCATATATTTT

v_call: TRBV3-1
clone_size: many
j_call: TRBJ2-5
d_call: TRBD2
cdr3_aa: CASSQIGLAGGETQYF
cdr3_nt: TGTGCCAGCAGCCAGATCGGACTAGCGGGGGGAGAGACCCAGTACTTC

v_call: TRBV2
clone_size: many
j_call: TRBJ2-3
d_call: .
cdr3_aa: CASKATGTTADTQYF
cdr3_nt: TGTGCCAGCAAGGCAACAGGGACTACCGCAGATACGCAGTATTTT

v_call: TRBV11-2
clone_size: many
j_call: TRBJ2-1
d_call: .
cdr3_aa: CASSPTQVGQFF
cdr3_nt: TGTGCCAGCAGCCCAACCCAAGTAGGGCAGTTCTTC

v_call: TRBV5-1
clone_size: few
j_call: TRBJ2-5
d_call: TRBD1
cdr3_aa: CASSPGQGGWETQYF
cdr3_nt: TGCGCCAGCAGCCCAGGACAGGGGGGCTGGGAGACCCAGTACTTC

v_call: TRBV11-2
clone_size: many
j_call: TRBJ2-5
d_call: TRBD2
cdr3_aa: CASSAAYIGLVVETQYF
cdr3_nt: TGTGCCAGCAGCGCTGCTTACATTGGACTAGTTGTCGAGACCCAGTACTTC

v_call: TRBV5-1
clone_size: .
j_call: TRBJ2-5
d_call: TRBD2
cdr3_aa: CASSLVTSETQETQYF
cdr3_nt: TGCGCCAGCAGCTTGGTGACTAGCGAAACCCAAGAGACCCAGTACTTC